This record concerns one T cell receptor (beta chain) sequence. This CDR3 contains 15 residues. V was trimmed by 0 bases and J by 8 bases, leaving 17 bases between them. Germline V gene sequence: CDR1 DFQATT, CDR2 SNEGSKA (reference sequence). Patients underwent thyroid surgery, and none had received any treatment before it. The sample comes from a study of metastatic and nonmetastatic thyroid tumors. TCRdb ran MiXCR on the PCR reads. Here the sample spans just under 20,000 clones, about a quarter being singletons. The gene calls are TRBV20-1 and TRBJ2-1, with D possibly TRBD2 on 5 matching bases. What was sequenced was blood. This sequence was found in a female donor with papillary thyroid cancer or a benign thyroid nodule (not recorded which). Some clones in this sample may be carry-over from other donors' samples. The DNA for the CDR3 is TGCAGTGCTAGAGATTCGACCCCCGGGGTTTATGAGCAGTTCTTC. Translated, it gives CSARDSTPGVYEQFF.